This section outlines one TCR beta chain sequence together with its context. The read ends 3 residues shy of where the CDR3 ends; the end is completed using the germline J gene. The identical CDR3 is also encoded by other nucleotide sequences in the sample. The record originates from a study of T cells in women clearing cervical HPV infection. This CDR3 comprises 13 residues. The germline V gene has CDR1 LNHDA and CDR2 SQIVND (reference sequence). Between the trimmed V and J ends, which lost 3 bases and 2 bases, there was a span of 5 bases. The data were produced by immunoSEQ multiplex PCR, yet TCRdb's version contains in-frame clones alone and is incomplete. The record lists around 39,000 clones, of which the ten most abundant hold roughly 5.8%.

The rearrangement uses TRBV19 and TRBJ1-3; D is undetermined. The origin of this receptor is a woman between 18 and 70 years old with a cervical HPV16 infection that either progressed to CIN3+ or cleared (not recorded which). Sequenced sample: blood buffy coat. The CDR3 reads CASSIQAGNTIYF. The CDR3 DNA, read in part, is TGTGCCAGTAGTATCCAGGCTGGAAACACC.